This section outlines one TCR beta chain sequence together with its context. Its antigen remains unknown. CDR1 is MNHEY, CDR2 SMNVEV, per germline (reference sequence). This CDR3 has 17 amino acids. V was clipped by 4 bases and J by 0 bases; unmatched bases: 7. The table came from immunoSEQ multiplex PCR; TCRdb's copy has only in-frame clones and leaves some out. The sample includes millions of clones, 85% to 95% of them seen just once. The record originates from a study of shared clonotypes between healthy human individuals. For the study at large: Each donor's CD4 naive and CD4 memory cells filled three plates apiece, CD8 naive two, and CD8 memory one.

Findings and limits, study-wide: Only blood underwent sampling, and tissue repertoires likely differ. Sequencing of the sorted subsets was shown by rarefaction to be incomplete despite large depth.

The clonotype comes from a man younger than 35 in good health. The sequencing sample was made of naive CD4+ T cells sorted from blood. Regarding subset: CD45RA+ positively selected. The rearrangement links TRBV27 to TRBJ1-5; 9 bases agree with TRBD1. CDR3 amino acids: CASSSTWTGVSNQPQHF. In DNA form, the CDR3 reads TGTGCCAGCAGTTCAACTTGGACAGGGGTTAGCAATCAGCCCCAGCATTTT.